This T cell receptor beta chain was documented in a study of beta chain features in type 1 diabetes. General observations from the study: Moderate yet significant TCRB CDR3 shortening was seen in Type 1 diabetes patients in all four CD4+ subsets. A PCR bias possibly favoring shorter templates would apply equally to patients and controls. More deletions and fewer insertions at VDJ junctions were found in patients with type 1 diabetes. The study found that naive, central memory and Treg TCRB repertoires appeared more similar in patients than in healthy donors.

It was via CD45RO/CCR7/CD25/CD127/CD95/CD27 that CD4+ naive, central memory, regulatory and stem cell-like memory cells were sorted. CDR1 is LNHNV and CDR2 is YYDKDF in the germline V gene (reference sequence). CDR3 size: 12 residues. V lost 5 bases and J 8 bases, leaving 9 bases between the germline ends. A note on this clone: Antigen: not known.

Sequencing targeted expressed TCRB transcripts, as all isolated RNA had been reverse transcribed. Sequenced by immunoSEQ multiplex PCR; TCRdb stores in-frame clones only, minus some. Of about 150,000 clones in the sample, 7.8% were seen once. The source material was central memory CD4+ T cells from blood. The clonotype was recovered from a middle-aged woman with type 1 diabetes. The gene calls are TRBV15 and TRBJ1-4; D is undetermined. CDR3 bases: TGTGCCACCAGCTCATCACGGGAAAAACTGTTTTTT. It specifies CATSSSREKLFF.